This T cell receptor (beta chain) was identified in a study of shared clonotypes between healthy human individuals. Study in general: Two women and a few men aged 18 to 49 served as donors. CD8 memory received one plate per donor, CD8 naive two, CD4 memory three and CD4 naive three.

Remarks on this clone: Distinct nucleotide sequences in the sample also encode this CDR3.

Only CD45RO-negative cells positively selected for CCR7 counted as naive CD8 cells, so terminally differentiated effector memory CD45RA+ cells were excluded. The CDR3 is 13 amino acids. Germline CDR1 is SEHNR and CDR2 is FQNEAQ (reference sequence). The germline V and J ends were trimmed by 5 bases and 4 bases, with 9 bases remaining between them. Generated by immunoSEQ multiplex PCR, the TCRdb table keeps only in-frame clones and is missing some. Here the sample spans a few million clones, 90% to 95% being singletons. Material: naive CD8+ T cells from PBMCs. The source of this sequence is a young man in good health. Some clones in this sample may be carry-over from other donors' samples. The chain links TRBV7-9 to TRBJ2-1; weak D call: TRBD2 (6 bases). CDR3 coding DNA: TGTGCCAGCAGCGCTGGACTATACAATGAGCAGTTCTTC. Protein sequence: CASSAGLYNEQFF.